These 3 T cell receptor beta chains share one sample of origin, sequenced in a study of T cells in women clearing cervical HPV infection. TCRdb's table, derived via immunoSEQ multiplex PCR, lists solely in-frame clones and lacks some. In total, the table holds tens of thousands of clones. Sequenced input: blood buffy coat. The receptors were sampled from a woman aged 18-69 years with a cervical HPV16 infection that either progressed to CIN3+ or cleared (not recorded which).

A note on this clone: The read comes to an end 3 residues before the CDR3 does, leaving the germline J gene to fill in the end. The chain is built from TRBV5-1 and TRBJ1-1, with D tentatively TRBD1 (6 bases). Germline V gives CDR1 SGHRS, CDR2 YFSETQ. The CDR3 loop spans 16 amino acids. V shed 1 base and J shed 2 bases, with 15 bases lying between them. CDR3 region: CASSLMLGQINTEAFF. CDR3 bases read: TGCGCCAGCAGCTTGATGCTAGGACAGATTAACACTGAA.

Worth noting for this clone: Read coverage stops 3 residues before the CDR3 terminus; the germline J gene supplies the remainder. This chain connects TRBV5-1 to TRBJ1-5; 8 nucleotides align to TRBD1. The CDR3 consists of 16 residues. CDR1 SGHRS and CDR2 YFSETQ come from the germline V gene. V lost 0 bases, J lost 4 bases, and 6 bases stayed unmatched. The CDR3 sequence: CASSLGAGGFNQPQHF. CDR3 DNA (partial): TGCGCCAGCAGCTTGGGTGCAGGGGGCTTTAATCAGCCC.

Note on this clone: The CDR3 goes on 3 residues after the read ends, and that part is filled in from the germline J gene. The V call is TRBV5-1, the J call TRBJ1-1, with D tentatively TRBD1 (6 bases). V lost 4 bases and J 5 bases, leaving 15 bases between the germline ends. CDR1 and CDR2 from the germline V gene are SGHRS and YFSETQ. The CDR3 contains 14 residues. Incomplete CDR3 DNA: TGCGCCAGCAGCAATCAGGGGAGTGAAACTGAA. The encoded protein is CASSNQGSETE. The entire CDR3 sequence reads CASSNQGSETEAFF.